This TCR beta chain was found in a study of T cell responses to AZD1222 COVID-19 vaccine. General study points: At baseline, just a handful of AZD1222 recipients tested seropositive. Vaccine-related CD4 TCRs covered spike, predominating at 160-218 and 743-854. The sample set comprised mostly white British donors with more females, and clonal diversity was possibly underestimated.

The CDR3 length is 15 residues. Germline-derived CDR1 and CDR2 are SGHAT and FQNNGV. Trimming cost V 6 bases and J 0 bases; bases outside gene matches: 8. Of note for this clone: Its cognate antigen is unknown.

Libraries were prepared by immunoSEQ multiplex PCR; TCRdb keeps only in-frame clonotypes and omits some of them. The sample lists 90,000 or so clones; around 90% were seen once. The chain is built from TRBV11-2 and TRBJ2-7; 7 bases agree with TRBD2. The sequence was obtained from an adult in good health. The sequenced sample was peripheral blood, obtained on day 0 of AZD1222 vaccination. The CDR3 nucleotides are TGTGCCAGCAGGCCTCTCGGCGGGAGCTCCTACGAGCAGTACTTC. This translates into CASRPLGGSSYEQYF. Full variable domain (missing parts from reference TRBV11-2 and TRBJ2-7): EAGVAQSPRYKIIEKRQSVAFWCNPISGHATLYWYQQILGQGPKLLIQFQNNGVVDDSQLPKDRFSAERLKGVDSTLKIQPAKLEDSAVYLCASRPLGGSSYEQYFGPGTRLTVT.